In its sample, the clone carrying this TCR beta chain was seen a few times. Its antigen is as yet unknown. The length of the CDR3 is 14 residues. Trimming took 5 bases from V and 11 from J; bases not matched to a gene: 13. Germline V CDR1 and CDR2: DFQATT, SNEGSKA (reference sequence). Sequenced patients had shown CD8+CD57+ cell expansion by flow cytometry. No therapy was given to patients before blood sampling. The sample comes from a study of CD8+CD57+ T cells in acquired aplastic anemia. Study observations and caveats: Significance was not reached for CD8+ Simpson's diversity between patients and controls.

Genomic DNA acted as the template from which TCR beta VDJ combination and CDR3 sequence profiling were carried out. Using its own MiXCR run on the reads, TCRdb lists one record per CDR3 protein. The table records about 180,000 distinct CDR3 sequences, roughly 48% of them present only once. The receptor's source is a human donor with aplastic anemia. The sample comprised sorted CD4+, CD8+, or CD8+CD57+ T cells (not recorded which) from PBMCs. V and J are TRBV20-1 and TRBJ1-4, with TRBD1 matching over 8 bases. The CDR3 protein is CSALWTGSTDKLFF. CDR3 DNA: TGCAGTGCTCTATGGACAGGGTCCACTGACAAACTGTTTTTT.